The 17 T cell receptor beta chains reported below all come from one sample, sequenced in a study of T-cell memory formation after mild COVID-19. TCRdb analysed the 5' RACE reads with MiXCR anew, one entry per CDR3 protein. The repertoire has 350,000 or so distinct CDR3 sequences, 10% to 15% of them found once; the top ten carry roughly 23%. Material: PBMCs or a T cell subset sorted from them (not recorded which). These receptors were collected from a man between 18 and 35 years old who had mild COVID-19 (a few samples of this study predate the infection). Cell type and time point are not known.

The rearrangement uses TRBV11-2 and TRBJ1-6, with unresolved D. CDR1 and CDR2 from the germline V gene are SGHAT and FQNNGV. V shed 1 base and J shed 8 bases, with 9 bases lying between them. There are 14 residues in the CDR3. The CDR3 region is CASSLVGRDSPLHF. DNA of the CDR3: TGTGCCAGCAGCTTAGTTGGCAGAGATTCACCCCTCCACTTT.

This clonotype turned up a few times. J is TRBJ2-1 and V is TRBV4-1; tentatively, D is TRBD1 or TRBD2 (5 bases each). This CDR3 is 12 amino acids long. The germline V and J ends were trimmed by 4 bases and 9 bases, with 10 bases remaining between them. CDR1 is MGHRA, CDR2 YSYEKL, per germline. The CDR3: CASSRDAGEQFF. The CDR3 DNA reads TGCGCCAGCAGCCGGGACGCAGGTGAGCAGTTCTTC.

The V and J genes are TRBV7-2 and TRBJ1-1; D is undetermined. The germline V gene encodes CDR1 SGHTA and CDR2 FQGNSA. V dropped 5 bases and J dropped 4 bases, with 11 bases sitting between them. The CDR3 is 13 amino acids. The CDR3 spells CASSLPTTTEAFF. CDR3 DNA: TGTGCCAGCAGCCTCCCGACAACCACTGAAGCTTTCTTT.

This clonotype occurred a few times. The gene calls are TRBV12-3 or TRBV12-4 and TRBJ2-2; 12 bases line up with TRBD2. The V and J ends lost 0 bases and 8 bases, in that order; junction bases with no gene match: 10. The CDR3 spans 18 residues. In DNA form, the CDR3 reads TGTGCCAGCAGTTTAGCGCTACTAGCGGGGGGTCAACTTGGGGAGCTGTTTTTT. Its protein is CASSLALLAGGQLGELFF.

This chain connects TRBV29-1 to TRBJ1-2; D is undetermined. The CDR3 is made up of 11 amino acids. V lost 4 bases and J 8 bases, leaving 11 bases between the germline ends. Germline CDR1 and CDR2: SQVTM and ANQGSEA. CDR3 sequence reads: CSVGTTEGYTF. The CDR3 bases are TGCAGCGTTGGGACCACGGAGGGCTACACCTTC.

This clonotype came up many times. J is TRBJ2-7 and V is TRBV11-2, with D perhaps matching TRBD1 (6 bases). V lost 1 base and J 7 bases, leaving 11 bases between the germline ends. The CDR3 is 13 amino acids. In germline, CDR1 is SGHAT, CDR2 FQNNGV. DNA for the CDR3: TGTGCCAGCAGCTTAGTTGGGGGCGAAGAGCAGTACGTC. Its translation is CASSLVGGEEQYV.

This chain joins TRBV5-6 and TRBJ2-4; D perhaps matches TRBD2 (7 bases). CDR3 length: 13 amino acids. V shed 4 bases and J shed 6 bases, with 11 bases lying between them. The germline CDR1 and CDR2 sequences are SGHDT and YYEEEE. CDR3 sequence (DNA): TGTGCCAGCAGCGGGGAGGGGGGAAACATTCAGTACTTC. It specifies CASSGEGGNIQYF.

This clonotype was observed a few times. The chain combines TRBV4-1 with TRBJ2-5; D gene unclear. V lost 2 bases, J lost 3 bases, and 7 bases lay in between. Looked up from germline, CDR1 is MGHRA and CDR2 is YSYEKL. This CDR3 region has 13 residues. CDR3 nucleotide sequence: TGCGCCAGCAGCCAATGGCGGAAAGAGACCCAGTACTTC. Protein sequence: CASSQWRKETQYF.

The V and J genes are TRBV7-2 and TRBJ1-2; D is ambiguous. The V end was cut by 7 bases, the J end by 4 bases, with 10 bases between. CDR3 size: 12 residues. CDR1 is SGHTA and CDR2 is FQGNSA in the germline V gene. This chain's CDR3 is CASTPLLYGYTF. The DNA for the CDR3 is TGTGCCAGCACCCCTTTGCTCTATGGCTACACCTTC.

V usage is TRBV15 and J usage is TRBJ1-6, with 9 nucleotides matching TRBD1. CDR3 length equals 15 residues. J lost 9 bases, V lost 0 bases, and 3 bases had no gene match. The germline gives CDR1 LNHNV, CDR2 YYDKDF (reference sequence). This CDR3 is CATSRDGQGSSPLHF. As DNA, the CDR3 is TGTGCCACCAGCAGAGATGGACAGGGGAGTTCACCCCTCCACTTT.

This clonotype was recorded at least ten times. J is TRBJ1-1 and V is TRBV11-2; D possibly corresponds to TRBD1 (6 bases). CDR3 length: 14 amino acids. V was pared by 0 bases and J by 4 bases, with 9 bases between. Germline-derived CDR1 and CDR2 are SGHAT and FQNNGV. The DNA of the CDR3 is TGTGCCAGCAGCTTAGAGCAGGGGCTCACTGAAGCTTTCTTT. This sequence encodes CASSLEQGLTEAFF.

This clonotype has more than one count but fewer than ten. V and J are TRBV15 and TRBJ1-2; D unresolved. Trimming shortened V by 0 bases and J by 7 bases, and 15 bases separated the two germline ends. CDR3 length equals 15 residues. In germline, CDR1 is LNHNV, CDR2 YYDKDF (reference sequence). The CDR3 region is CATSRDYPGPRGYTF. In DNA, the CDR3 is TGTGCCACCAGCAGAGATTACCCTGGACCCCGTGGCTACACCTTC.

This clonotype was recorded a few times. V usage is TRBV20-1 and J usage is TRBJ2-5, with 9 bases aligning to TRBD1. This CDR3 contains 15 residues. Germline V gene sequence: CDR1 DFQATT, CDR2 SNEGSKA (reference sequence). V gave up 4 bases and J gave up 5 bases; unmatched junction bases: 11. The CDR3 region is CSAIEQQGAGETQYF. Written as DNA, the CDR3 is TGCAGTGCTATCGAACAACAGGGGGCCGGGGAGACCCAGTACTTC.

The V and J genes are TRBV10-3 and TRBJ2-6; D unclear. The germline V gene has CDR1 ENHRY and CDR2 SYGVKD. With 0 bases removed from V and 0 bases from J, the gap between germline ends came to 6 bases. The CDR3 extends over 16 amino acids. The CDR3 protein is CAISESGLSGANVLTF. DNA of the CDR3: TGTGCCATCAGTGAGTCTGGGCTCTCTGGGGCCAACGTCCTGACTTTC.

This clonotype turned up a few times. The rearrangement uses TRBV21-1 and TRBJ2-1; the table gives TRBD1 as D, unverified against the DNA. TRBV21-1 is annotated as a pseudogene. The CDR3 loop spans 16 amino acids. CDR3 nucleotides: TGTGCCAGCAGCCAACACAGGGGCCTTGTCTCCAATGAGCAGTTCTTC. It encodes CASSQHRGLVSNEQFF.

A few counts support this clonotype. The chain uses TRBV12-3 or TRBV12-4 and TRBJ2-1; 9 positions match TRBD2. This CDR3 is built from 16 residues. With V trimmed by 7 bases and J by 5 bases, 12 bases remained unmatched. CDR3 sequence (DNA): TGTGCCAGCAATCGAGGGACTAGCAGATCTGACAATGAGCAGTTCTTC. Translation gives CASNRGTSRSDNEQFF.

This clonotype appeared a few times. The rearrangement links TRBV7-3 to TRBJ2-6, with 7 bases that match TRBD2. This CDR3 has 20 amino acids. With V trimmed by 5 bases and J by 0 bases, 16 bases remained unmatched. The germline V gene encodes CDR1 SGHTA and CDR2 FQGTGA. The CDR3 reads CASSPRGRGGQGSGANVLTF. In DNA form, the CDR3 reads TGTGCCAGCAGCCCCCGGGGGAGGGGAGGCCAAGGCTCTGGGGCCAACGTCCTGACTTTC. Using reference TRBV7-3 and TRBJ2-6 for the parts outside the CDR3, the full variable domain is GAGVSQTPSNKVTEKGKYVELRCDPISGHTALYWYRQSLGQGPEFLIYFQGTGAADDSGLPNDRFFAVRPEGSVSTLKIQRTERGDSAVYLCASSPRGRGGQGSGANVLTFGAGSRLTVL.